This section outlines one TCR beta chain sequence together with its context. As yet, its antigen is unknown. This entry belongs to a study of shared clonotypes between healthy human individuals. Overall study results and limits: Naive CD4 clonotype sharing across several donors was about 5%. Researchers found naive subsets generally carried larger estimated richness than memory subsets.

TCRdb's copy holds only in-frame clones and misses some; the assay was immunoSEQ multiplex PCR. The table lists 2 million to 2.5 million clones, about 90% of them singletons. The germline V and J ends were trimmed by 6 bases and 2 bases, with 11 bases remaining between them. CDR3 length: 14 amino acids. Per germline, CDR1 MNHEY and CDR2 SVGAGI. The chain combines TRBV6-5 with TRBJ1-3; D is unclear. The clonotype originates from a young man in good health. Some clones in this sample may be carry-over from other donors' samples. The specimen sequenced was naive CD4+ T cells from PBMCs. Subset of the sample: CD45RA+ positively selected. CDR3 in DNA: TGTGCCAGCAGCCCCAGCGGGGCTGGAAACACCATATATTTT. This gives the protein CASSPSGAGNTIYF.